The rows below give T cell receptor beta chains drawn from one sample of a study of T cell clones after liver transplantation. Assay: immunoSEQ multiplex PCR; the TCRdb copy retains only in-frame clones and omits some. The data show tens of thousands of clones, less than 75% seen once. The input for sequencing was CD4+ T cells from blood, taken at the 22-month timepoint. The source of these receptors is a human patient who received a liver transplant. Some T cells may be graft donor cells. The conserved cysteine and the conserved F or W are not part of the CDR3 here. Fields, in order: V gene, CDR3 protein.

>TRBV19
ASSIRTGATLNTEAF
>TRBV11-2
ASSAMGGNTEAF
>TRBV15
ATSRGEGWGETQY
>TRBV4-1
ASSQGQGGIQPQH
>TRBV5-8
ASSRDSNQPQH
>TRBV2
ASSVEDKLPSGANVLT
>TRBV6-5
ASNRQGRTEAF
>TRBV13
ASSHSGRAGLYEQY
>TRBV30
AWTRAATNYGYT
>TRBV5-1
ASTNLFGSSYEQY
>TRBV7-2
ASSGQSSSYEQY
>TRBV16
ASSRLGLAGENYEQY
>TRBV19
ASSMDRENIQY
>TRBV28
ASRSQRGITDTQY
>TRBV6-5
ASSYSSVASGNTIY
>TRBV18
ASSPRVSGYDEQF
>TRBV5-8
ASSKGTAKYQETQY
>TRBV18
ASSRAATNTEAF
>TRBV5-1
ASSLGQDLGAT
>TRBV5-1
ASSLGQGTQPQH
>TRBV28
ASIKQGWSNQPQH
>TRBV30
AWSVTAASRVYGYT
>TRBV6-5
ASSYINEQF
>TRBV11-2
ASSFRGLSGNTIY
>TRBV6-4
ASSDSGGSQF
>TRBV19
ASSPAGGANTGELF
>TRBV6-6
ASSRDRPPLGTQY
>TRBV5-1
ASSLAGLAGARTV
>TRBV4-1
ALTGGGGTDTQY
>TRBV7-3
ASSQLAGETDTQY
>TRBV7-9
ASSTLGDSPLH
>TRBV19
ASSLGTAQPEQF
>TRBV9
ASSIQDREFTTEQY
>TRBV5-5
ASSARLSRDGNTIY
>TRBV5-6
ASSLTKQSSYNEQF
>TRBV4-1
ASSQDSRNSPLH
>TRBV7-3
ASSLMAGGDQETQY
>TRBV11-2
ASSLGGTEETQY
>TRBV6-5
ASSEGGVGTQY
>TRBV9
ASSAPWGEQF
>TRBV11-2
ASSLDQGRRTEAF
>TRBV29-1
SSRGSAEEKLF
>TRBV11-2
ASSLGLDDEQF
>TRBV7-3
ASSPKGGGIDTQY
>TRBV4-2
ASSQETPGFGNEQY
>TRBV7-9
ASSLLQGRVEAF